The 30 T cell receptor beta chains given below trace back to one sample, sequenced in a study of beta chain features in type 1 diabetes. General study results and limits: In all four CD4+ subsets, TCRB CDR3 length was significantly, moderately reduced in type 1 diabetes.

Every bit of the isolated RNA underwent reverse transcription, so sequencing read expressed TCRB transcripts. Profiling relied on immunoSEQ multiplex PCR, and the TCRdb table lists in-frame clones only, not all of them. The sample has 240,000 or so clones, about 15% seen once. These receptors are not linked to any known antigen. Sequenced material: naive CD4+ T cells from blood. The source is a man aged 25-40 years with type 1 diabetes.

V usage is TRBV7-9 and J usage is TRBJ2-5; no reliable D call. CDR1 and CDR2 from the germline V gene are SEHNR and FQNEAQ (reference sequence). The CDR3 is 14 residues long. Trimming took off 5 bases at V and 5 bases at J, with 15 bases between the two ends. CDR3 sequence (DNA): TGTGCCAGCAGCCCCACCCGTACCAGGGAGACCCAGTACTTC. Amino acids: CASSPTRTRETQYF.

The chain's CDR3 is CACYSAATYEQYF. The CDR3 DNA reads TGTGCCTGCTACAGTGCCGCTACCTACGAGCAGTACTTC. The chain is built from TRBV30 and TRBJ2-7; D is undetermined. From germline, CDR1 is GTSNPN and CDR2 SVGIG (reference sequence). This CDR3 region has 13 residues. Trimming took off 6 bases at V and 2 bases at J, with 14 bases between the two ends. Variable domain in full (rest from reference TRBV30 and TRBJ2-7): SQTIHQWPATLVQPVGSPLSLECTVEGTSNPNLYWYRQAAGRGLQLLFYSVGIGQISSEVPQNLSASRPQDRQFILSSKKLLLSDSGFYLCACYSAATYEQYFGPGTRLTVT.

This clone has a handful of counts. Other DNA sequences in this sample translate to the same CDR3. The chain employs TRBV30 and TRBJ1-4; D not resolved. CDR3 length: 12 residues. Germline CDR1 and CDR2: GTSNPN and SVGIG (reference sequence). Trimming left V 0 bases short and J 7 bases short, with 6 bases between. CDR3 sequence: CAWSVGGEKLFF. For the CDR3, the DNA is TGTGCCTGGAGTGTAGGCGGTGAAAAACTGTTTTTT.

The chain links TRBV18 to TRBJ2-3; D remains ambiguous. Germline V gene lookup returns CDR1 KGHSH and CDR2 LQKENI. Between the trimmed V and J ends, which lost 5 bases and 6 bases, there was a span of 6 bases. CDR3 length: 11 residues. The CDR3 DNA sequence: TGTGCCAGCTCAGTGTCGGATACGCAGTATTTT. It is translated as CASSVSDTQYF.

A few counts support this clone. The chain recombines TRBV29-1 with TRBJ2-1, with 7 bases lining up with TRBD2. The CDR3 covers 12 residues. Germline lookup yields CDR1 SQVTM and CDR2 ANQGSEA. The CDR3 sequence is CSGRSSYNEQFF. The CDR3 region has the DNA TGCTCCGGGAGGAGCTCCTACAATGAGCAGTTCTTC.

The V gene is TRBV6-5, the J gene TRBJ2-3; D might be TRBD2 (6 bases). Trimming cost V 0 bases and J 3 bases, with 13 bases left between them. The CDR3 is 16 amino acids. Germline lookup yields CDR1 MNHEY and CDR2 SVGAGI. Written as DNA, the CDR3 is TGTGCCAGCAGTTACTCGATTGATAGCGGTACAGATACGCAGTATTTT. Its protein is CASSYSIDSGTDTQYF.

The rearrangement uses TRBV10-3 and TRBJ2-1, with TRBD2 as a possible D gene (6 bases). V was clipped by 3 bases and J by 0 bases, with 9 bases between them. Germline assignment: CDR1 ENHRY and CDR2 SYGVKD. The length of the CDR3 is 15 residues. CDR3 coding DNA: TGTGCCATCAGTGACGGGGGATACTCCTACAATGAGCAGTTCTTC. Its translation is CAISDGGYSYNEQFF.

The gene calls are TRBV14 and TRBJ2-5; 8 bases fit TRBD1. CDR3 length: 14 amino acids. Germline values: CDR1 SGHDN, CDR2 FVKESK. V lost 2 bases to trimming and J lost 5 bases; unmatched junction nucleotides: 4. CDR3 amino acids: CASSQQDREETQYF. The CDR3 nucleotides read TGTGCCAGCAGCCAACAGGACAGGGAGGAGACCCAGTACTTC. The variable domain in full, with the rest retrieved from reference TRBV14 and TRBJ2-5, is EAGVTQFPSHSVIEKGQTVTLRCDPISGHDNLYWYRRVMGKEIKFLLHFVKESKQDESGMPNNRFLAERTGGTYSTLKVQPAELEDSGVYFCASSQQDREETQYFGPGTRLLVL.

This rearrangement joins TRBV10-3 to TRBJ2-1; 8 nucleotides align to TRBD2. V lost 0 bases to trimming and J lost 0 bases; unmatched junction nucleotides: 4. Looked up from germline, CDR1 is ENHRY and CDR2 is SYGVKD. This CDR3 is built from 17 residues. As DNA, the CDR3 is TGTGCCATCAGTGAGTCGACAAGCGGGAGCTCCTACAATGAGCAGTTCTTC. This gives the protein CAISESTSGSSYNEQFF.

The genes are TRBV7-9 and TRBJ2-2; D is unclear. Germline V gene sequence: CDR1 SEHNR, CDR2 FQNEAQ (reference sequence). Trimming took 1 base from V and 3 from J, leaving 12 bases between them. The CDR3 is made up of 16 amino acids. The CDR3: CASSLGGQSYTGELFF. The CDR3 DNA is TGTGCCAGCAGCTTAGGAGGCCAGAGCTACACCGGGGAGCTGTTTTTT.

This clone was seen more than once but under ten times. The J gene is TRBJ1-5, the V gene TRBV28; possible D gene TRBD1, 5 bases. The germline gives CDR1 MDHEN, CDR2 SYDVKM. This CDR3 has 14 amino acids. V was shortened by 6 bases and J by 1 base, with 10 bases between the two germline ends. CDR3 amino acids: CASRAGPSNQPQHF. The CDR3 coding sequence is TGTGCCAGCAGGGCGGGACCCAGCAATCAGCCCCAGCATTTT.

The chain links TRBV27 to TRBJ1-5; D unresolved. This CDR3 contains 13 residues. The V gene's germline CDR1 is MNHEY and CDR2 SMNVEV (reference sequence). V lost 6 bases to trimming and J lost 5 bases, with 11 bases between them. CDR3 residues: CASRAEFDQPQHF. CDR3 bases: TGTGCCAGCAGGGCCGAATTCGATCAGCCCCAGCATTTT.

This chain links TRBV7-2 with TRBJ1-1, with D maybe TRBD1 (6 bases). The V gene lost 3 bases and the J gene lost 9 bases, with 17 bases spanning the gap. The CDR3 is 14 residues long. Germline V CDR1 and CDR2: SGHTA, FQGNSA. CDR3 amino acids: CASSFSGTPPKAFF. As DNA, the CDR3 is TGTGCCAGCAGCTTCTCTGGGACACCTCCCAAAGCTTTCTTT.

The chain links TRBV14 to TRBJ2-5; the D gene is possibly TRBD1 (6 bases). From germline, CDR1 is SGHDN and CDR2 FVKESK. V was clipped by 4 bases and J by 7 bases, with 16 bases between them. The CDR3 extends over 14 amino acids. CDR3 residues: CASSPGPIGGTQYF. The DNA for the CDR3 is TGTGCCAGCAGCCCCGGACCGATAGGGGGGACCCAGTACTTC.

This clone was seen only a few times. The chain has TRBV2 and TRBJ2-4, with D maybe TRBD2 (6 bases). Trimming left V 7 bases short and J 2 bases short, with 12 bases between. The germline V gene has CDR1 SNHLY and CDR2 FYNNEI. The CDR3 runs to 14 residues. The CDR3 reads CASTPSESKNIQYF. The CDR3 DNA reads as TGTGCCAGCACCCCTAGCGAGTCCAAAAACATTCAGTACTTC.

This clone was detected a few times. In DNA, the CDR3 is TGCAGCGTTGCCCACACCGGGACAGGCTACGAGCAGTACTTC. Translation gives CSVAHTGTGYEQYF. V usage is TRBV29-1 and J usage is TRBJ2-7; TRBD1 matches 8 bases. CDR1 is SQVTM and CDR2 is ANQGSEA in the germline V gene. V trimming: 4 bases; J trimming: 3 bases; junction bases outside the gene matches: 8. CDR3 length equals 14 residues.

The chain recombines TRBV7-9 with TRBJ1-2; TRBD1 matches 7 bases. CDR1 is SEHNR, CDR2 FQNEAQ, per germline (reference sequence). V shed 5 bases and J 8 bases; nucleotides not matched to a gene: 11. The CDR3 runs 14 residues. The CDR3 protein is CASSRVTGEIGYTF. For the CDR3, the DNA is TGTGCCAGCAGCCGAGTCACAGGGGAAATAGGCTACACCTTC.

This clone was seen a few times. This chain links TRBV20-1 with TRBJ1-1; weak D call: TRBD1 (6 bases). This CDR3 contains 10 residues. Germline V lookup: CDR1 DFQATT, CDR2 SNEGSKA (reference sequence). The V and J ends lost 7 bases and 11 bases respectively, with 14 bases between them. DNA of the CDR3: TGCAGTGGGGGAGCAGGGGTGGCTTTCTTT. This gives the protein CSGGAGVAFF.

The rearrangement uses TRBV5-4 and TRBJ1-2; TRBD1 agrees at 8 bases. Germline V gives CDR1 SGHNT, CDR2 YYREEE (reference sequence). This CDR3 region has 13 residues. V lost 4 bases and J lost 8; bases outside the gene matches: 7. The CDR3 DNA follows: TGTGCCAGCAGCATGGACAGGGATCGGGGCTACACCTTC. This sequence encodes CASSMDRDRGYTF.

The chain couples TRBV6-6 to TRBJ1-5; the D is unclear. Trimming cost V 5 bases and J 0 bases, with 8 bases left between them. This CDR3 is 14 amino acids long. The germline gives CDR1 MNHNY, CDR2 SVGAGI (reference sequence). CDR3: CASSTSYSNQPQHF. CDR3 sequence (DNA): TGTGCCAGCAGTACTTCCTATAGCAATCAGCCCCAGCATTTT.

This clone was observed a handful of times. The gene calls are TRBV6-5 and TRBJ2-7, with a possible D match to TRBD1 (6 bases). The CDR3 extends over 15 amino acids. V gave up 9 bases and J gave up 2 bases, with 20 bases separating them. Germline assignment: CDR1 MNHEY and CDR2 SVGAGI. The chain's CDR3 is CASRASGTSPYEQYF. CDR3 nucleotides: TGTGCCAGTCGGGCCTCCGGGACAAGTCCCTACGAGCAGTACTTC.

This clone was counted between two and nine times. The CDR3 nucleotides are TGCGCCAGCAGCGCACAGGGGGCGGACACTGAAGCTTTCTTT. This codes for CASSAQGADTEAFF. The rearrangement joins TRBV5-1 to TRBJ1-1, with 9 nucleotides matching TRBD1. The length of the CDR3 is 14 residues. V lost 4 bases, J lost 3 bases, and 4 bases stayed unmatched. Germline V gene sequence: CDR1 SGHRS, CDR2 YFSETQ.

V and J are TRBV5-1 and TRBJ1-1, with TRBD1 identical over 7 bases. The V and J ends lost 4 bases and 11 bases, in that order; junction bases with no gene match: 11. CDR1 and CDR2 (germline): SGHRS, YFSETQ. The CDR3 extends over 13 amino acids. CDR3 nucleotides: TGCGCCAGCAGCCCAGGGGACAGTGCCTTTGCTTTCTTT. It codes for CASSPGDSAFAFF.

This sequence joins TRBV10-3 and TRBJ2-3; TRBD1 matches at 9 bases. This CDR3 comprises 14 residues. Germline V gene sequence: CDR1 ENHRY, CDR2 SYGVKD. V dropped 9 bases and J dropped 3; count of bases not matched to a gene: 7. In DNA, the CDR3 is TGTGCCATTTCCCGGACAGGGGATACAGATACGCAGTATTTT. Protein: CAISRTGDTDTQYF.

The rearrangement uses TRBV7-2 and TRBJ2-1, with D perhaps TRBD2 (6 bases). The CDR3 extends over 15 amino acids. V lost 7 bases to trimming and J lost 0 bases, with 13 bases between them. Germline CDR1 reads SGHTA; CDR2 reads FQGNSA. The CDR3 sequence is CASTPSVSSYNEQFF. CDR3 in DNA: TGTGCCAGCACCCCTAGCGTTAGCTCCTACAATGAGCAGTTCTTC.

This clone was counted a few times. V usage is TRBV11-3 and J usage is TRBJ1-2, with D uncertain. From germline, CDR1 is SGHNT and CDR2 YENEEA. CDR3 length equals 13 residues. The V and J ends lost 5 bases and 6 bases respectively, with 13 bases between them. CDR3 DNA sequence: TGTGCCAGCAGCCCCACACCAATCAATGGCTACACCTTC. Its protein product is CASSPTPINGYTF.

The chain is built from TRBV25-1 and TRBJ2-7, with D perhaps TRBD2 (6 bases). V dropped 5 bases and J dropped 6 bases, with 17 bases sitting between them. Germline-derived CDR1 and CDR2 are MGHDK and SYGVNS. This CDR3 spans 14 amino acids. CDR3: CASSMSGPRLEQYF. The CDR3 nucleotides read TGTGCCAGCAGTATGAGCGGGCCCCGCCTCGAGCAGTACTTC.

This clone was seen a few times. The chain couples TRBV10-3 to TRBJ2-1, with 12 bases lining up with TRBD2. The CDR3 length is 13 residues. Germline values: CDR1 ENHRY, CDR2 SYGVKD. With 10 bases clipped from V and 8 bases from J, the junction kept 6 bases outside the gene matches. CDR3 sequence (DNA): TGTGCCACCTCGACTAGCGGGAGACATGAGCAGTTCTTC. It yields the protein CATSTSGRHEQFF.

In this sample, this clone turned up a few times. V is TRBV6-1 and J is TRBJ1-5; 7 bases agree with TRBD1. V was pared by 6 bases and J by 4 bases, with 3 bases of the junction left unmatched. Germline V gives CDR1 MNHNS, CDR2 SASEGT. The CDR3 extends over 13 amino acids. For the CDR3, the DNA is TGTGCCAGCAGGACAGGGTCGAATCAGCCCCAGCATTTT. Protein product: CASRTGSNQPQHF.

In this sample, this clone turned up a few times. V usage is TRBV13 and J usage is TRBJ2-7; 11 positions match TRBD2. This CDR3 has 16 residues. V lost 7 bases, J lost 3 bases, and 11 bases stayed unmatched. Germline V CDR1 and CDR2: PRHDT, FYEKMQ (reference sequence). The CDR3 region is CASTYVSGGGRYEQYF. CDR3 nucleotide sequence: TGTGCCAGCACCTACGTTAGCGGGGGGGGTCGCTACGAGCAGTACTTC.